The 24 T cell receptor beta chains below come from one sample, sequenced in a study of identical twins. Each CDR3 protein is one row after TCRdb ran MiXCR on the 5' RACE reads. The data contain hundreds of thousands of distinct CDR3 sequences, 20% to 25% of them singletons. These data were also filed under a second study, of T cells expressing NK-cell markers.

Sequencing was done on a sample of CD4+ T cells sorted from blood. Source of these receptors: a young woman in good health.

The sample holds many counts of this clonotype. The chain is built from TRBV10-3 and TRBJ2-7; 9 positions match TRBD2. This CDR3 comprises 13 residues. The V and J ends lost 4 bases and 2 bases, in that order; junction bases with no gene match: 0. Per germline, CDR1 ENHRY and CDR2 SYGVKD. The CDR3 loop reads CAISASGTYEQYF. For the CDR3, the DNA is TGTGCCATCAGTGCTAGCGGGACCTACGAGCAGTACTTC.

This clonotype has just a few counts. The chain is built from TRBV5-1 and TRBJ2-7; D may correspond to TRBD1 or TRBD2 (5 bases each). CDR3 size: 16 residues. The V end was cut by 1 base, the J end by 6 bases, with 20 bases between. Germline lookup yields CDR1 SGHRS and CDR2 YFSETQ. In DNA, the CDR3 is TGCGCCAGCAGCTTGAACCCGATAGGGGACCGCGGCGAGCAGTACTTC. This translates into CASSLNPIGDRGEQYF.

In this sample, this clonotype turned up a few times. V usage is TRBV12-3 or TRBV12-4 and J usage is TRBJ2-7, with a weak D call TRBD2 (6 bases). Between the trimmed V and J ends, which lost 6 bases and 5 bases, there was a span of 11 bases. The CDR3 length is 12 residues. CDR3: CASRTSSHEQYF. CDR3 bases: TGTGCCAGCAGGACTAGTAGCCACGAGCAGTACTTC.

V gene TRBV5-1 combines with J gene TRBJ2-1; perhaps D is TRBD1 or TRBD2 (5 bases each). The CDR3 sequence is 15 residues long. CDR1 and CDR2 from the germline V gene are SGHRS and YFSETQ. Trimming removed 5 bases at V and 0 bases at J, with 12 bases between. CDR3 amino acids: CASSWAGSSYNEQFF. CDR3 sequence (DNA): TGCGCCAGCAGTTGGGCAGGGAGCTCCTACAATGAGCAGTTCTTC.

This clonotype was recorded a few times. The chain couples TRBV12-3 or TRBV12-4 to TRBJ1-5, with TRBD1 matching over 9 bases. The CDR3 has 16 amino acids. Trimming took 6 bases from V and 4 from J; bases not matched to a gene: 10. The chain's CDR3 is CASSPTGGQGNQPQHF. The CDR3 DNA reads TGTGCCAGCAGCCCCACGGGGGGACAGGGAAATCAGCCCCAGCATTTT.

This rearrangement joins TRBV12-3 or TRBV12-4 to TRBJ2-7; D uncertain. The CDR3 length is 13 residues. The V end was cut by 2 bases, the J end by 3 bases, with 8 bases between. Here the CDR3 reads CASSLLDGYEQYF. The CDR3 DNA is TGTGCCAGCAGTTTATTGGACGGCTACGAGCAGTACTTC.

This clonotype was seen more than once but under ten times. This chain connects TRBV7-9 to TRBJ1-4; weak D call: TRBD1 (5 bases). Trimming pared 1 base from V and 10 bases from J, leaving 7 bases between. The CDR3 length is 12 residues. Per the germline V gene, CDR1 is SEHNR and CDR2 is FQNEAQ (reference sequence). In DNA form, the CDR3 reads TGTGCCAGCAGCTTAGGGGGACGAAAACTGTTTTTT. Its translation is CASSLGGRKLFF. The whole variable domain, filled in from reference TRBV7-9 and TRBJ1-4, reads DTGVSQNPRHKITKRGQNVTFRCDPISEHNRLYWYRQTLGQGPEFLTYFQNEAQLEKSRLLSDRFSAERPKGSFSTLEIQRTEQGDSAMYLCASSLGGRKLFFGSGTQLSVL.

This chain connects TRBV20-1 to TRBJ2-1, with D possibly being TRBD1 or TRBD2 (5 bases each). The CDR3 spans 13 residues. Deletions cut 3 bases from V and 7 bases from J, with 13 bases between. Germline V gene lookup returns CDR1 DFQATT and CDR2 SNEGSKA (reference sequence). The DNA of the CDR3 is TGCAGTGCTAGCGGGGCCGAGGATAATGAGCAGTTCTTC. Encoded protein: CSASGAEDNEQFF.

This clonotype was found many times. The chain links TRBV9 to TRBJ1-2; D unresolved. The CDR3 consists of 13 residues. Per the germline V gene, CDR1 is SGDLS and CDR2 is YYNGEE. V lost 0 bases and J 1 base, leaving 4 bases between the germline ends. The CDR3, as DNA: TGTGCCAGCAGCGTAGACAGTAACTATGGCTACACCTTC. Translated, it gives CASSVDSNYGYTF.

This chain connects TRBV6-1 to TRBJ1-1; the D gene is possibly TRBD1 (5 bases). Trimming took 5 bases from V and 0 from J, leaving 10 bases between them. The CDR3 is 14 residues long. The germline CDR1 and CDR2 sequences are MNHNS and SASEGT. The CDR3 coding sequence is TGTGCCAGCAGTCATACAGGACTGAACACTGAAGCTTTCTTT. It codes for CASSHTGLNTEAFF.

The CDR3 sequence is CASSQDAGYIQYF. The CDR3, as DNA: TGCGCCAGCAGCCAAGATGCGGGGTACATTCAGTACTTC. The V and J genes are TRBV4-3 and TRBJ2-4; maybe TRBD2 (6 bases). This CDR3 is 13 amino acids long. Between the trimmed V and J ends, which lost 0 bases and 8 bases, there was a span of 8 bases. Germline V gives CDR1 LGHNA, CDR2 YSLEER.

This clonotype has only a few counts. The chain links TRBV20-1 to TRBJ1-1; TRBD1 might be the D (5 bases). V was clipped by 6 bases and J by 2 bases, with 13 bases between them. Germline assignment: CDR1 DFQATT and CDR2 SNEGSKA (reference sequence). This CDR3 comprises 13 residues. CDR3 in DNA: TGCAGTGCGCCCGACAGCTTTAACACTGAAGCTTTCTTT. Translation: CSAPDSFNTEAFF.

This clonotype showed up just a few times. V usage is TRBV29-1 and J usage is TRBJ2-3, with 11 bases identical to TRBD1. The junction had 3 bases not matched to a gene; V was cut back by 8 bases and J by 5 bases. The length of the CDR3 is 12 residues. Germline V gene sequence: CDR1 SQVTM, CDR2 ANQGSEA. CDR3 in DNA: TGCAGCCTCGGGACAGGGGGAGATACGCAGTATTTT. Residues: CSLGTGGDTQYF.

The chain has TRBV5-1 and TRBJ2-7; 8 nucleotides line up with TRBD1. V was clipped by 1 base and J by 3 bases; unmatched bases: 6. This CDR3 is built from 15 residues. Germline-derived CDR1 and CDR2 are SGHRS and YFSETQ. The CDR3 spells CASSLLGTGFYEQYF. Here the CDR3 DNA reads TGCGCCAGCAGCTTGTTAGGGACAGGCTTCTACGAGCAGTACTTC.

The chain joins TRBV11-2 to TRBJ2-1; 7 bases map to TRBD2. CDR3 length equals 15 residues. Germline V gene lookup returns CDR1 SGHAT and CDR2 FQNNGV. With V trimmed by 1 base and J by 6 bases, 6 bases remained unmatched. DNA for the CDR3: TGTGCCAGCAGCTTAGGAAGGGGACTATTCAATGAGCAGTTCTTC. Protein product: CASSLGRGLFNEQFF.

This clonotype appeared a few times. The J gene is TRBJ2-2, the V gene TRBV7-9; D call uncertain. There are 16 residues in the CDR3. V gave up 10 bases and J gave up 0 bases, with 18 bases separating them. Germline V CDR1 and CDR2: SEHNR, FQNEAQ (reference sequence). The CDR3 reads CATLKKTRTNTGELFF. For the CDR3, the DNA is TGTGCCACCCTTAAAAAGACCCGGACGAACACCGGGGAGCTGTTTTTT.

This clonotype was counted a few times. This chain joins TRBV11-2 and TRBJ1-4, with D possibly being TRBD1 (6 bases). This CDR3 region has 17 residues. Looked up from germline, CDR1 is SGHAT and CDR2 is FQNNGV. V was shortened by 2 bases and J by 8 bases, with 21 bases between the two germline ends. CDR3 in DNA: TGTGCCAGCAGCTTACGATCCTCGGGCCAAACAGGGGAAAAACTGTTTTTT. It codes for CASSLRSSGQTGEKLFF. Drawing the rest from reference TRBV11-2 and TRBJ1-4, the complete variable domain is EAGVAQSPRYKIIEKRQSVAFWCNPISGHATLYWYQQILGQGPKLLIQFQNNGVVDDSQLPKDRFSAERLKGVDSTLKIQPAKLEDSAVYLCASSLRSSGQTGEKLFFGSGTQLSVL.

CDR3 region: CSARSGGKNEQFF. The CDR3 DNA sequence: TGCAGTGCTAGATCGGGGGGGAAGAATGAGCAGTTCTTC. The chain links TRBV20-1 to TRBJ2-1; the match to TRBD2 covers 8 bases. Germline V gene lookup returns CDR1 DFQATT and CDR2 SNEGSKA (reference sequence). CDR3 size: 13 residues. The trim removed 2 bases at V and 7 bases at J, leaving 4 bases unmatched.

V usage is TRBV4-2 and J usage is TRBJ2-5; D possibly corresponds to TRBD1 (5 bases). CDR1 and CDR2 from the germline V gene are LGHNA and YNFKEQ. The CDR3 runs 17 residues. V lost 0 bases, J lost 0 bases, and 14 bases lay in between. CDR3 loop: CASSQDGHRIYQETQYF. The DNA of the CDR3 is TGTGCCAGCAGCCAAGATGGACACAGGATTTACCAAGAGACCCAGTACTTC.

The V call is TRBV5-1, the J call TRBJ2-5; D assignment may be TRBD1 or TRBD2 (5 bases each). The V end lost 4 bases, the J end lost 5 bases, and 15 bases lay between the germline ends. Per germline, CDR1 SGHRS and CDR2 YFSETQ. The CDR3 is 14 residues long. Written as DNA, the CDR3 is TGCGCCAGCAGCGGGGACGCTTCCGAGGAGACCCAGTACTTC. It is translated as CASSGDASEETQYF. Drawing the rest from reference TRBV5-1 and TRBJ2-5, the complete variable domain is KAGVTQTPRYLIKTRGQQVTLSCSPISGHRSVSWYQQTPGQGLQFLFEYFSETQRNKGNFPGRFSGRQFSNSRSEMNVSTLELGDSALYLCASSGDASEETQYFGPGTRLLVL.

The chain couples TRBV7-9 to TRBJ1-4; D gene uncertain. Germline-derived CDR1 and CDR2 are SEHNR and FQNEAQ (reference sequence). This CDR3 region has 11 residues. V lost 6 bases and J lost 6, with 5 bases in between. In DNA, the CDR3 is TGTGCCAGCAGATTCCATGAAAAACTGTTTTTT. It codes for CASRFHEKLFF.

J is TRBJ2-7 and V is TRBV1; the D call of TRBD2 is as the table states it, not checked on the DNA. TRBV1 is an annotated pseudogene. The CDR3 is made up of 17 amino acids. The CDR3 DNA follows: TGCACCAGCAGCCAAAAGTATGTGCGAAACCTCCACTACGAGCAGTACTTC. Translated, it gives CTSSQKYVRNLHYEQYF.

The V call is TRBV5-1, the J call TRBJ2-7; 7 nucleotides match TRBD1. Unmatched junction bases numbered 8, after V lost 4 bases and J lost 1 base. The CDR3 length is 15 residues. The V gene's germline CDR1 is SGHRS and CDR2 YFSETQ. For the CDR3, the DNA is TGCGCCAGCAGCCCGCCCCTGACAGGGTCCTACGAGCAGTACTTC. Amino acid sequence: CASSPPLTGSYEQYF.

This clonotype occurred many times. The chain joins TRBV10-3 to TRBJ2-7; TRBD1 is a possible D gene (6 bases). The CDR3 loop spans 14 amino acids. V was clipped by 4 bases and J by 2 bases, with 12 bases between them. The germline V gene has CDR1 ENHRY and CDR2 SYGVKD. In DNA, the CDR3 is TGTGCCATCAGTGGGGTGACAGGCGCCTACGAGCAGTACTTC. Translating gives CAISGVTGAYEQYF.